These 20 T cell receptor beta chains were sequenced from one sample in a study of T cell responses to AZD1222 COVID-19 vaccine. TCRdb's copy holds only in-frame clones and misses some; the assay was immunoSEQ multiplex PCR. The sample lists 250,000 to 300,000 clones, roughly 93% occurring once. Sequencing was performed on peripheral blood, taken 28 days after the second AZD1222 dose. The receptors derive from an adult who received the AZD1222 COVID-19 vaccine.

This rearrangement joins TRBV5-4 to TRBJ2-3; D is ambiguous. The CDR3 covers 14 residues. V lost 3 bases to trimming and J lost 4 bases, with 12 bases between them. The V gene's germline CDR1 is SGHNT and CDR2 YYREEE (reference sequence). The CDR3 loop reads CASSSTVTSDTQYF. The CDR3 region has the DNA TGTGCCAGCAGCTCCACAGTTACCTCAGATACGCAGTATTTT.

The chain links TRBV2 to TRBJ2-5, with TRBD2 matching 8 bases. J lost 5 bases, V lost 8 bases, and 10 bases had no gene match. Looked up from germline, CDR1 is SNHLY and CDR2 is FYNNEI. The CDR3 runs to 14 residues. CDR3 region: CASSGRGGGETQYF. CDR3 DNA: TGTGCCAGCTCCGGACGGGGGGGCGGTGAGACCCAGTACTTC.

This sequence joins TRBV5-1 and TRBJ2-1; weak D call: TRBD1 (6 bases). V shed 0 bases and J shed 9 bases, with 16 bases lying between them. Germline-derived CDR1 and CDR2 are SGHRS and YFSETQ. The CDR3 spans 15 residues. Written as DNA, the CDR3 is TGCGCCAGCAGCTTGGGGAAGGGGGTAGCAGGTGAGCAGTTCTTC. Translating it yields CASSLGKGVAGEQFF.

The chain employs TRBV2 and TRBJ1-1, with 7 bases aligning to TRBD1. The V and J ends lost 8 bases and 4 bases, in that order; junction bases with no gene match: 7. From germline, CDR1 is SNHLY and CDR2 FYNNEI. The CDR3 is 13 amino acids. CDR3 residues: CASGQGVGTEAFF. For the CDR3, the DNA is TGTGCCAGCGGGCAGGGGGTTGGCACTGAAGCTTTCTTT.

As regards this clone: Within the sample, other DNA sequences also encode this same CDR3. This chain connects TRBV7-9 to TRBJ1-3; D not certain. From germline, CDR1 is SEHNR and CDR2 FQNEAQ (reference sequence). V was pared by 5 bases and J by 0 bases, with 8 bases between. This CDR3 is 14 amino acids long. CDR3: CASSLSGSGNTIYF. CDR3 nucleotides: TGTGCCAGCAGCCTCTCCGGCTCTGGAAACACCATATATTTT.

The gene calls are TRBV27 and TRBJ2-7, with TRBD1 matching 8 bases. The CDR3 length is 17 residues. Losses at the gene ends were 0 bases for V and 5 bases for J; bases not matched to a gene: 12. Germline V gene data show CDR1 as MNHEY and CDR2 as SMNVEV (reference sequence). CDR3 bases: TGTGCCAGCAGTTTATCGAGATTTAGGACAGGGCCCAACGAGCAGTACTTC. Amino acid sequence: CASSLSRFRTGPNEQYF.

The chain carries TRBV27 and TRBJ1-1; D unresolved. Trimming stripped 5 bases from V and 6 bases from J, with 19 bases between. Germline lookup yields CDR1 MNHEY and CDR2 SMNVEV (reference sequence). The CDR3 has 15 residues. CDR3 sequence: CASSPGRPLEAEAFF. In nucleotides, the CDR3 is TGTGCCAGCAGTCCCGGACGTCCCCTAGAAGCTGAAGCTTTCTTT.

V is TRBV10-3 and J is TRBJ2-7; D is unresolved. The germline V and J ends were trimmed by 6 bases and 3 bases, with 12 bases remaining between them. Germline V CDR1 and CDR2: ENHRY, SYGVKD. CDR3 size: 13 residues. The chain's CDR3 is CAISWAFGYEQYF. For the CDR3, the DNA is TGTGCCATCAGCTGGGCCTTTGGCTACGAGCAGTACTTC.

The chain has TRBV5-1 and TRBJ1-1; D not resolved. The CDR3 runs to 13 residues. The ends were cut back, 2 bases at V and 5 bases at J, with 10 bases in the middle. The germline CDR1 and CDR2 sequences are SGHRS and YFSETQ. As DNA, the CDR3 is TGCGCCAGCAGCTTAGGGATGGGGACTGAAGCTTTCTTT. Encoded protein: CASSLGMGTEAFF.

The chain combines TRBV9 with TRBJ2-4; no clear D. V lost 3 bases and J lost 8, with 12 bases in between. The length of the CDR3 is 13 residues. The V gene's germline CDR1 is SGDLS and CDR2 YYNGEE. DNA of the CDR3: TGTGCCAGCAGCGACGGCCCCGGAGACATTCAGTACTTC. It translates to CASSDGPGDIQYF.

The V gene is TRBV28, the J gene TRBJ1-3; D is undetermined. Trimming stripped 5 bases from V and 5 bases from J, with 7 bases between. Germline CDR1 reads MDHEN; CDR2 reads SYDVKM. The CDR3 contains 12 residues. The CDR3 DNA is TGTGCCAGCAGTCCTGGGAGAAACACCATATATTTT. Encoded protein: CASSPGRNTIYF.

Remarks on this clone: The junction differs from germline at one of its ends, possibly a read error. V and J are TRBV30 and TRBJ1-5; tentatively, D is TRBD1 (5 bases). The CDR3 runs 13 residues. CDR1 is GTSNPN and CDR2 is SVGIG in the germline V gene (reference sequence). The CDR3 DNA follows: TGTGCCTGGTCCACGGGGCCCAATCGGCCCCAGCATTTT. Translation: CAWSTGPNRPQHF.

This clone was picked up one time. J is TRBJ1-6 and V is TRBV3-1 (or the pseudogene TRBV3-2), with 7 bases matching TRBD1. The CDR3 consists of 14 residues. Per the germline V gene, CDR1 is LGHDT and CDR2 is YNNKEL (reference sequence). The ends lost 4 bases at V and 7 bases at J; junction bases unmatched: 4. The chain's CDR3 is CASSLRDRNSPLHF. The CDR3 DNA reads as TGTGCCAGCAGCCTGAGGGACAGAAATTCACCCCTCCACTTT.

J is TRBJ2-7 and V is TRBV19; 10 positions match TRBD2. V shed 3 bases, J shed 1 base, and the junction held 12 bases outside the gene matches. Germline V gene lookup returns CDR1 LNHDA and CDR2 SQIVND (reference sequence). The CDR3 is 18 amino acids. The CDR3 loop reads CASSISLASGGYSYEQYF. The CDR3 DNA reads TGTGCCAGTAGTATTTCCCTGGCTAGCGGGGGATATTCCTACGAGCAGTACTTC.

At least ten counts were recorded for this clone. The CDR3 region has the DNA TGCGCCAGCAGCTTTACAGGGGGCGGCTATGGCTACACCTTC. Protein sequence: CASSFTGGGYGYTF. The chain combines TRBV5-1 with TRBJ1-2; the match to TRBD1 covers 9 bases. V trimming: 2 bases; J trimming: 4 bases; junction bases outside the gene matches: 3. Germline V lookup: CDR1 SGHRS, CDR2 YFSETQ. CDR3 size: 14 residues.

The chain is built from TRBV7-3 and TRBJ2-1; D not certain. V lost 3 bases to trimming and J lost 10 bases, with 7 bases between them. This CDR3 has 11 amino acids. CDR1 is SGHTA, CDR2 FQGTGA, per germline. The chain's CDR3 is CASSLGSEQFF. DNA of the CDR3: TGTGCCAGCAGCTTGGGCAGCGAGCAGTTCTTC.

The V call is TRBV6-2 or TRBV6-3, the J call TRBJ2-7; 9 bases agree with TRBD1. V was pared by 2 bases and J by 5 bases, with 7 bases of the junction left unmatched. The CDR3 sequence is 15 residues long. Germline loops: CDR1 MNHEY, CDR2 SVGEGT. CDR3 coding DNA: TGTGCCAGCAGTTACGGACAGACAGGGGGGCACGAGCAGTACTTC. Translating it yields CASSYGQTGGHEQYF.

The genes are TRBV7-2 and TRBJ2-7; tentatively, D is TRBD2 (6 bases). V lost 3 bases and J lost 3, with 9 bases in between. The length of the CDR3 is 13 residues. The germline V gene encodes CDR1 SGHTA and CDR2 FQGNSA. This CDR3 reads CASSFTGLYEQYF. The CDR3, as DNA: TGTGCCAGCAGCTTTACGGGACTCTACGAGCAGTACTTC. The whole variable domain, remainder taken from reference TRBV7-2 and TRBJ2-7, is GAGVSQSPSNKVTEKGKDVELRCDPISGHTALYWYRQSLGQGLEFLIYFQGNSAPDKSGLPSDRFSAERTGGSVSTLTIQRTQQEDSAVYLCASSFTGLYEQYFGPGTRLTVT.

The chain is built from TRBV29-1 and TRBJ2-5; either TRBD1 or TRBD2 may supply D (7 bases each). The CDR3 consists of 13 residues. The V gene's germline CDR1 is SQVTM and CDR2 ANQGSEA. Between the trimmed V and J ends, which lost 7 bases and 2 bases, there was a span of 14 bases. The CDR3 nucleotides are TGCAGCGCCCCAGGGGGGGATCAAGAGACCCAGTACTTC. Protein product: CSAPGGDQETQYF.

J is TRBJ1-2 and V is TRBV2; 8 positions match TRBD1. CDR3 length: 13 residues. Germline lookup yields CDR1 SNHLY and CDR2 FYNNEI. With 5 bases clipped from V and 4 bases from J, the junction kept 3 bases outside the gene matches. The CDR3 sequence: CASSLGTGYGYTF. In nucleotides, the CDR3 is TGTGCCAGCAGTCTGGGGACAGGCTATGGCTACACCTTC.